This T cell receptor beta chain was sequenced for a study of T cell clonotyping in hematopoietic cell transplantation. The study's findings and limits: CD4 and CD8 repertoire contributions could not be separated without sorting. Higher Inverse Simpson Index values in graft donor and pretransplant recipient predicted broader posttransplant TCR diversity. After transplant, recipient diversity fell while pathologically expanded clonotypes grew through day 180.

Germline loops: CDR1 MNHEY, CDR2 SMNVEV (reference sequence). The V end was cut by 3 bases, the J end by 5 bases, with 4 bases between. The CDR3 consists of 12 residues. About this clone itself: Its antigen is currently unknown.

The table came from immunoSEQ multiplex PCR; TCRdb's copy has only in-frame clones and leaves some out. The top ten clones hold over 1.5% of a sample with roughly 37,000 clones, about 87% of them seen once. Sequencing input: peripheral blood mononuclear cells. The genes are TRBV27 and TRBJ2-2; D remains ambiguous. This sequence originates from a woman aged 40-49 years in good health. Some clones in this sample may be carry-over from other donors' samples. CDR3: CASSLLTGELFF. As DNA, the CDR3 is TGTGCCAGCAGTTTGTTGACCGGGGAGCTGTTTTTT.